A selection of T cell receptor beta chains follows, all from one sample in a study of PD-L1 blockade in urothelial cancer. The repertoire was sequenced with immunoSEQ multiplex PCR; TCRdb's copy has only in-frame clones and lacks some. Here the sample spans around 68,000 clones, roughly four fifths being singletons. The sequencing used PBMCs, collected around atezolizumab (anti-PD-L1) treatment. These receptor sequences come from a man between 65 and 85 years old with urothelial cancer. Each CDR3 is given with its conserved first and last residue. D genes are given only for firm matches. Some rows have no size entry. The others give once, few or many, or a class for an expanded clone.

TRBV10-1	.	TRBD2	TRBJ2-3	TGCGCCAGCAGGACCCCCGGGAGGCGCACAGATACGCAGTATTTT	CASRTPGRRTDTQYF
TRBV9	.	TRBD2	TRBJ2-3	TGTGCCAGCAGCGTAACCCCTGGGAGGGGTTATACGCAGTATTTT	CASSVTPGRGYTQYF
TRBV5-6	.	.	TRBJ2-1	TGTGCCAGCAGCCTGGGACTCGGCTCCTACAATGAGCAGTTCTTC	CASSLGLGSYNEQFF
TRBV19	.	TRBD2	TRBJ2-2	TGTGCCAGTACCCGGAAACCGGGACTAGCGGGAGGGCCGTTCGGGGAGCTGTTTTTT	CASTRKPGLAGGPFGELFF
TRBV5-4	.	.	TRBJ2-1	TGTGCCAGCAGCTCCCGGAGGGGACAGTCTTACAATGAGCAGTTCTTC	CASSSRRGQSYNEQFF
TRBV30	.	TRBD2	TRBJ2-7	TGTGCCTGGACCGAGCGGGAGAAGCCCTACGAGCAGTACTTC	CAWTEREKPYEQYF
TRBV9	.	TRBD1	TRBJ1-2	TGTGCCAGCAGCGACGGGACAGGATACTGGGGCTACACCTTC	CASSDGTGYWGYTF
TRBV19	once	.	TRBJ2-3	TGTGCCAGTAGTATGCCTTCCGAGGGCTTTACAGATACGCAGTATTTT	CASSMPSEGFTDTQYF
TRBV28	few	TRBD1	TRBJ1-2	TGTGCCAGCAGGAACCGGGACAGCGAGTATGGCTACACCTTC	CASRNRDSEYGYTF
TRBV4-1	.	TRBD1	TRBJ1-4	TGCGCCAGCAGCCCGGGGGTAGGGACAGGGAATGAAAAACTGTTTTTT	CASSPGVGTGNEKLFF
TRBV7-3	once	.	TRBJ1-5	TGTGCCAGCAGCTTATCCGGGGGGAAGGGTCAGCCCCAGCATTTT	CASSLSGGKGQPQHF